These 16 T cell receptor beta chains were all obtained from the same sample, sequenced in a study of Ad26.COV2.S vaccination and SARS-CoV-2 variants listed by TCRdb under 2021. Read against the paper, the sample's treatment or condition label means: roughly 20 received Ad26.COV2.S at low or high dose, single or two shots; several received placebo; per-sample allocation not given. Repertoires of vaccine and placebo recipients were sequenced from samples taken on day 63 after the first injection. The library was obtained by the immunoSEQ multiplex PCR assay. TCRdb obtained this table from immuneACCESS and retained in-frame rearrangements with V and J assigned. These tables miss some clones; where compared with another copy, unresolved V genes account for less than half of the shortfall, and the remainder is unexplained. Within this sample are about 410,000 clones, with around 92% of them counted one time only. Under 2% of the sample goes to the ten largest clones.

The sequencing used peripheral blood, collected in a trial of Ad26.COV2.S vaccine versus placebo. Every receptor here comes from a person between 18 and 65 years old who received the Ad26.COV2.S COVID-19 vaccine or a placebo.

This sequence joins TRBV4-1 and TRBJ2-5; tentative D call: TRBD2 (5 bases). This CDR3 is 14 amino acids long. V lost 0 bases and J 4 bases, leaving 9 bases between the germline ends. Germline V gives CDR1 MGHRA, CDR2 YSYEKL. The CDR3: CASSQEEGGETQYF. The CDR3 nucleotides are TGCGCCAGCAGCCAAGAAGAGGGCGGAGAGACCCAGTACTTC.

The CDR3 sequence is CASSFGPYEQYF. The CDR3 region has the DNA TGTGCCAGCAGTTTCGGGCCCTACGAGCAGTACTTC. The chain employs TRBV27 and TRBJ2-7; D remains ambiguous. The CDR3 extends over 12 amino acids. Trimming removed 3 bases at V and 2 bases at J, with 5 bases between. In germline, CDR1 is MNHEY, CDR2 SMNVEV (reference sequence).

This chain joins TRBV6-5 and TRBJ1-2, with unresolved D. Germline CDR1 MNHEY, CDR2 SVGAGI. The CDR3 runs to 14 residues. Trimming took off 0 bases at V and 9 bases at J, with 14 bases between the two ends. The DNA of the CDR3 is TGTGCCAGCAGTTACTCGGTCACAGATCACCGCTACACCTTC. Amino acid sequence: CASSYSVTDHRYTF.

The chain couples TRBV7-2 to TRBJ1-6, with D unresolved. The germline gives CDR1 SGHTA, CDR2 FQGNSA. V lost 5 bases and J 9 bases, leaving 20 bases between the germline ends. The CDR3 spans 16 residues. This CDR3 reads CASSPLEGRLSSPLHF. CDR3 in DNA: TGTGCCAGCAGCCCCCTCGAAGGCCGCCTAAGTTCACCCCTCCACTTT.

The gene calls are TRBV29-1 and TRBJ2-7; perhaps TRBD1 as D (5 bases). CDR1 SQVTM and CDR2 ANQGSEA come from the germline V gene. The V end lost 4 bases, the J end lost 1 base, and 8 bases lay between the germline ends. This CDR3 is built from 12 residues. CDR3 nucleotides: TGCAGCGTTGTCGACAGTTCCTACGAGCAGTACTTC. Its protein product is CSVVDSSYEQYF.

The chain links TRBV27 to TRBJ2-4, with D perhaps matching TRBD1 (6 bases). The CDR3 sequence is 14 residues long. Germline loops: CDR1 MNHEY, CDR2 SMNVEV (reference sequence). Trimming took off 2 bases at V and 6 bases at J, with 11 bases between the two ends. The CDR3 DNA reads TGTGCCAGCAGTTTAGGGCAGGGGATAAACATTCAGTACTTC. The encoded protein is CASSLGQGINIQYF.

The chain carries TRBV7-8 and TRBJ1-1, with 8 bases lining up with TRBD1. Germline V CDR1 and CDR2: SGHVS, FQNEAQ. V shed 6 bases, J shed 6 bases, and the junction held 18 bases outside the gene matches. CDR3 length: 17 residues. CDR3 sequence: CASRPIGTGPSGSEAFF. The CDR3 DNA is TGTGCCAGCAGACCGATCGGGACAGGCCCATCGGGATCTGAAGCTTTCTTT.

This clone occurred once. The sample holds other DNA sequences that translate to the same CDR3. This rearrangement joins TRBV12-3 or TRBV12-4 to TRBJ2-5; a possible D gene is TRBD2 (6 bases). The CDR3 sequence is 13 residues long. Trimming stripped 6 bases from V and 4 bases from J, with 12 bases between. The CDR3 spells CASSPGGGETQYF. CDR3 DNA: TGTGCCAGCAGCCCCGGGGGAGGAGAGACCCAGTACTTC.

This chain uses TRBV5-1 with TRBJ1-2, with D perhaps matching TRBD1 (5 bases). Looked up from germline, CDR1 is SGHRS and CDR2 is YFSETQ. V lost 4 bases and J lost 7, with 11 bases in between. There are 12 residues in the CDR3. CDR3 sequence (DNA): TGCGCCAGCAGCGTTGGGACTCTTGGCTACACCTTC. This gives the protein CASSVGTLGYTF. The full variable domain, in which reference TRBV5-1 and TRBJ1-2 provide the parts outside the CDR3, is KAGVTQTPRYLIKTRGQQVTLSCSPISGHRSVSWYQQTPGQGLQFLFEYFSETQRNKGNFPGRFSGRQFSNSRSEMNVSTLELGDSALYLCASSVGTLGYTFGSGTRLTVV.

The chain couples TRBV6-1 to TRBJ2-7, with TRBD2 identical over 10 bases. The CDR3 loop spans 15 amino acids. The trim removed 3 bases at V and 2 bases at J, leaving 4 bases unmatched. CDR1 is MNHNS, CDR2 SASEGT, per germline. In nucleotides, the CDR3 is TGTGCCAGCAGTGATAAGCGGGGGGGCCCCTACGAGCAGTACTTC. Residues: CASSDKRGGPYEQYF.

V usage is TRBV5-6 and J usage is TRBJ2-2; 12 nucleotides line up with TRBD2. Trimming removed 4 bases from V and 6 bases from J; junction bases left unmatched: 7. The CDR3 runs 16 residues. Per the germline V gene, CDR1 is SGHDT and CDR2 is YYEEEE. CDR3 loop: CASSPTTSGGAGELFF. CDR3 nucleotides: TGTGCCAGCAGCCCTACGACTAGCGGGGGTGCCGGGGAGCTGTTTTTT. The whole variable domain, filled in from reference TRBV5-6 and TRBJ2-2, reads DAGVTQSPTHLIKTRGQQVTLRCSPKSGHDTVSWYQQALGQGPQFIFQYYEEEERQRGNFPDRFSGHQFPNYSSELNVNALLLGDSALYLCASSPTTSGGAGELFFGEGSRLTVL.

This sequence joins TRBV5-1 and TRBJ2-7, with 10 bases lining up with TRBD2. Per germline, CDR1 SGHRS and CDR2 YFSETQ. The V gene end was trimmed by 5 bases and the J gene end by 1 base; junction bases not matched to a gene: 6. The CDR3 consists of 15 residues. The CDR3 DNA is TGCGCCAGCAGATCTAGCGGGGGCCTATCCTACGAGCAGTACTTC. It codes for CASRSSGGLSYEQYF.

This chain links TRBV27 with TRBJ2-1; 13 nucleotides line up with TRBD2. The CDR3 is 15 residues long. Germline CDR1 reads MNHEY; CDR2 reads SMNVEV (reference sequence). V dropped 3 bases and J dropped 13; count of bases not matched to a gene: 9. CDR3 loop: CASSFRLAGGLPQFF. CDR3 nucleotides: TGTGCCAGCAGTTTCCGACTAGCGGGGGGCCTTCCACAGTTCTTC.

The chain couples TRBV30 to TRBJ1-5, with 7 bases matching TRBD1. After removal of 2 bases from V and 3 bases from J, the junction contained 13 bases not matched to a gene. The CDR3 sequence is 17 residues long. The germline CDR1 and CDR2 sequences are GTSNPN and SVGIG (reference sequence). CDR3 DNA: TGTGCCTGGAGTTATCGTTTAAGGACAGGCTACAATCAGCCCCAGCATTTT. Protein sequence: CAWSYRLRTGYNQPQHF.

The chain is built from TRBV6-2 or TRBV6-3 and TRBJ2-5; 10 bases align to TRBD2. The germline V gene encodes CDR1 MNHEY and CDR2 SVGEGT. The CDR3 covers 17 residues. V trimming: 2 bases; J trimming: 5 bases; junction bases outside the gene matches: 11. CDR3 in amino acids: CASSYGSSSGGSETQYF. In DNA, the CDR3 is TGTGCCAGCAGTTACGGAAGTTCTAGCGGGGGTTCGGAGACCCAGTACTTC.

The rearrangement links TRBV10-3 to TRBJ2-5; perhaps TRBD1 as D (6 bases). The CDR3 totals 15 residues. In germline, CDR1 is ENHRY, CDR2 SYGVKD. Trimming stripped 4 bases from V and 0 bases from J, with 12 bases between. The CDR3 DNA follows: TGTGCCATCAGTGGGGACAAGGAGTACCAAGAGACCCAGTACTTC. This codes for CAISGDKEYQETQYF.